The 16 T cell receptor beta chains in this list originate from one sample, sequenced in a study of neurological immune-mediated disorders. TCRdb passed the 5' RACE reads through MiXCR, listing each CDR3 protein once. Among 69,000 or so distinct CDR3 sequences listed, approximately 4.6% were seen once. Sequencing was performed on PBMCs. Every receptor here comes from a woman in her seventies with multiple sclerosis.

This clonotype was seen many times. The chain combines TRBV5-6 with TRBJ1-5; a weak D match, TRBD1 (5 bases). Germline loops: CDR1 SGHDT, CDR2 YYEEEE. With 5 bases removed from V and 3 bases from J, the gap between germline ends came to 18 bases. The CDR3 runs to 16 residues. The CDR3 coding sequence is TGTGCCAGCAGTATGCGGACAACGACTCCCAATCAGCCCCAGCATTTT. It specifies CASSMRTTTPNQPQHF.

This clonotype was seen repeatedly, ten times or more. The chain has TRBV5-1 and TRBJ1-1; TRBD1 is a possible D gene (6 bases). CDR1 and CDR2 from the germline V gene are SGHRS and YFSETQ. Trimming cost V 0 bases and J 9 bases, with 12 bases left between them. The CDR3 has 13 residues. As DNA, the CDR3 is TGCGCCAGCAGCTTGGAGGGGGGGTTTCAAGCTTTCTTT. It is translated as CASSLEGGFQAFF.

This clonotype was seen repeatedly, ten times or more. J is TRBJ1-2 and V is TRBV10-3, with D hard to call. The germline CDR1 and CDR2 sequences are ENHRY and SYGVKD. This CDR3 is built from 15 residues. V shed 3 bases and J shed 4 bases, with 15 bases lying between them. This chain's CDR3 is CAISDSVGELYGYTF. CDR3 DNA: TGTGCCATCAGTGACTCGGTCGGCGAACTCTATGGCTACACCTTC.

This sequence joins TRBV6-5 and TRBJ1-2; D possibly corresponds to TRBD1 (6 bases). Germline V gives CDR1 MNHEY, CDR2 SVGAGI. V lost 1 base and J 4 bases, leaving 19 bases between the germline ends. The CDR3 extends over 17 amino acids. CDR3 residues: CASSYFSGGQFIYGYTF. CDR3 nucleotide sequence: TGTGCCAGCAGTTACTTCTCAGGAGGACAGTTTATCTATGGCTACACCTTC.

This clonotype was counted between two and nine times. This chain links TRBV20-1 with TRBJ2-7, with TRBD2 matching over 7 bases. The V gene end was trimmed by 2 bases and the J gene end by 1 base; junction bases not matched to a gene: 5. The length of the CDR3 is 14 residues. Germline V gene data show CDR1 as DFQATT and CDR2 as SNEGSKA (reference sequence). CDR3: CSARTASGSYEQYF. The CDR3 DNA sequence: TGCAGTGCTAGAACGGCTAGCGGATCCTACGAGCAGTACTTC.

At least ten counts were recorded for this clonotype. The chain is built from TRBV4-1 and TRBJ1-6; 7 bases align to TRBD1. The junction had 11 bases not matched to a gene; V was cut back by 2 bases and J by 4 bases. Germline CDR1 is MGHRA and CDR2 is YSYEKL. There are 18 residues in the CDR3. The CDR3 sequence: CASSQSQSTGQYNSPLHF. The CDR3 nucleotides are TGCGCCAGCAGCCAATCGCAATCTACGGGACAGTATAATTCACCCCTCCACTTT.

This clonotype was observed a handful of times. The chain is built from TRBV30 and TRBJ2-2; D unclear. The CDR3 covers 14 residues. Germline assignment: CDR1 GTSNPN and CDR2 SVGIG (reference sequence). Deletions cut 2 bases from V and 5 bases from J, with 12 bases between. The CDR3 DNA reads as TGTGCCTGGAGTTTGACCCTGAGGACCGGGGAGCTGTTTTTT. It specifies CAWSLTLRTGELFF.

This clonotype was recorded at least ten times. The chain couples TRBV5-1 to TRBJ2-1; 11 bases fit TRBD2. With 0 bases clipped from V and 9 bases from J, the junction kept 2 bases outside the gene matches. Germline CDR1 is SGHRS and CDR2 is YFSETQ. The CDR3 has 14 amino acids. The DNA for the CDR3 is TGCGCCAGCAGCTTGGTAGCGGGAGGGATTGAGCAGTTCTTC. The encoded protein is CASSLVAGGIEQFF.

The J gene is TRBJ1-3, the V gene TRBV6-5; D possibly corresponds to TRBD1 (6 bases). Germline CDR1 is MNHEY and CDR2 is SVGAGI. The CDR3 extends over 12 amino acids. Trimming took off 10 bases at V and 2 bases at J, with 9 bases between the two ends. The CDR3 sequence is CANREAGNTIYF. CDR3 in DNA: TGTGCCAACAGGGAGGCTGGAAACACCATATATTTT.

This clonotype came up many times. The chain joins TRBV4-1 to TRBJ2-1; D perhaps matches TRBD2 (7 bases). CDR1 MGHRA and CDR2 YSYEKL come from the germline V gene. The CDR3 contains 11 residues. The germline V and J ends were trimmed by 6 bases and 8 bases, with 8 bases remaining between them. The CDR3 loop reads CASRGGDEQFF. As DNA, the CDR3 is TGCGCCAGCAGAGGGGGGGATGAGCAGTTCTTC.

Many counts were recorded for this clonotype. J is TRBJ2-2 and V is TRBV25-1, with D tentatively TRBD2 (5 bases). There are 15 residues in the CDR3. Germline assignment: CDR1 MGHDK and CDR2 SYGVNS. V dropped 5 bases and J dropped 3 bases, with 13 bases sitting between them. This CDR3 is CASSSQEGYTGELFF. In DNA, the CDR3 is TGTGCCAGCAGTTCCCAAGAGGGTTACACCGGGGAGCTGTTTTTT.

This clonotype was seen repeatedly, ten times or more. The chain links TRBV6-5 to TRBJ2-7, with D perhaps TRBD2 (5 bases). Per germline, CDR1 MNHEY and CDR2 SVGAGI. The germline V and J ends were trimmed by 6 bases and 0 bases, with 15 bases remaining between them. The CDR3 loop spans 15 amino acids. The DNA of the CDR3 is TGTGCCAGCAGCTACCGGGGTTTAGGCTCCTACGAGCAGTACTTC. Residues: CASSYRGLGSYEQYF.

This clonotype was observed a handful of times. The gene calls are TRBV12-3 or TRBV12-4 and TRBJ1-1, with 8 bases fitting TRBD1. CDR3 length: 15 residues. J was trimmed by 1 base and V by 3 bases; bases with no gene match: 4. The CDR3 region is CASSLGDRQNTEAFF. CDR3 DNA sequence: TGTGCCAGCAGTTTGGGGGACAGGCAGAACACTGAAGCTTTCTTT.

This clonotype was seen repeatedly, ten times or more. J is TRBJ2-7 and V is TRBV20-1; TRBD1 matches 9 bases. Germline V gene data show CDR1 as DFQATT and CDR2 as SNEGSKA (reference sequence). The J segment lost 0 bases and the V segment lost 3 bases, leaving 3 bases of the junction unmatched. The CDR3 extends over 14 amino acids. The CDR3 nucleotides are TGCAGTGCTAGCCGACAGGGGGTCTCCTACGAGCAGTACTTC. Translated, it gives CSASRQGVSYEQYF.

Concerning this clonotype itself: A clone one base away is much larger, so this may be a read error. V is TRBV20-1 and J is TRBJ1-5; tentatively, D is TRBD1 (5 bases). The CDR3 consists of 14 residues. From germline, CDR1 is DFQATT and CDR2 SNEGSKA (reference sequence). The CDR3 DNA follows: TGCAGTGCTAGAGTCGGGGGGACCAATCAGCACCAGCATTTT. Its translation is CSARVGGTNQHQHF.

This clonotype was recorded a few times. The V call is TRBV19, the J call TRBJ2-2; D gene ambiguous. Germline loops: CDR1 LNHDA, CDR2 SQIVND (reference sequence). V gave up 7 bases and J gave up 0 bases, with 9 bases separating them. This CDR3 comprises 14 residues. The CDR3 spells CASMGSTNTGELFF. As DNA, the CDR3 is TGTGCCAGTATGGGATCAACGAACACCGGGGAGCTGTTTTTT.